This TCR beta chain came from a study of blood T cell repertoires in COVID-19. The count of this clone is one. Study processing details: How many nucleated cells were present was estimated from reference gene primer amplification. The table came from immunoSEQ multiplex PCR; TCRdb's copy has only in-frame clones and leaves some out. From that table come the V and J calls and clone size; the DNA was used to work out D and trimming. The repertoire includes roughly 100,000 clones, roughly 87% of them detected once, and approximately 5% sits in the top ten. Germline CDR1 reads DFQATT; CDR2 reads SNEGSKA (reference sequence). The CDR3 consists of 16 residues. Trimming removed 3 bases from V and 2 bases from J; junction bases left unmatched: 8.

V is TRBV20-1 and J is TRBJ2-2; 8 nucleotides align to TRBD1. Sequenced input: peripheral blood. The source of this sequence is a woman between 50 and 59 years old with COVID-19, enrolled during active disease. CDR3 region: CSASSQGALNTGELFF. The DNA of the CDR3 is TGCAGTGCTAGTTCCCAGGGGGCTCTTAACACCGGGGAGCTGTTTTTT.